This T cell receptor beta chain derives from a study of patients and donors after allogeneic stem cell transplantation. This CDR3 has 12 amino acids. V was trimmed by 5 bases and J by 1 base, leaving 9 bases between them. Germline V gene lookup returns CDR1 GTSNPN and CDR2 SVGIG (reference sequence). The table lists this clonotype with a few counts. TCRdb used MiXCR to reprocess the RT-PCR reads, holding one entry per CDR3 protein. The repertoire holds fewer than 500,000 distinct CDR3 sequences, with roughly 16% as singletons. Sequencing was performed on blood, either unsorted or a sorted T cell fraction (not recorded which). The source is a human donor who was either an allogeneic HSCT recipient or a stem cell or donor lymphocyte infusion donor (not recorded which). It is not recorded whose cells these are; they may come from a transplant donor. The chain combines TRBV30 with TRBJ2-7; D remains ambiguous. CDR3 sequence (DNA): TGTGCCTGGCGTGGTGCGTCCTACGAGCAGTACTTC. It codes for CAWRGASYEQYF.